This T cell receptor (beta chain) was sequenced during a study of blood T cell repertoires in COVID-19. Germline V gene lookup returns CDR1 SGDLS and CDR2 YYNGEE. V lost 3 bases to trimming and J lost 8 bases, with 17 bases between them. The CDR3 loop spans 14 amino acids. Sequencing was performed with immunoSEQ multiplex PCR; in TCRdb, only in-frame clones are kept and a portion is missing. The repertoire holds 230,000 or so clones, with over 80% as singletons. J is TRBJ1-1 and V is TRBV9; weak D call: TRBD1 (5 bases). This clonotype originated in a human donor in a cohort sampled during active COVID-19. The sequencing sample was made of peripheral blood. The chain's CDR3 is CASSGPGGVPEAFF. The CDR3 DNA sequence: TGTGCCAGCAGCGGCCCCGGAGGGGTACCCGAAGCTTTCTTT.